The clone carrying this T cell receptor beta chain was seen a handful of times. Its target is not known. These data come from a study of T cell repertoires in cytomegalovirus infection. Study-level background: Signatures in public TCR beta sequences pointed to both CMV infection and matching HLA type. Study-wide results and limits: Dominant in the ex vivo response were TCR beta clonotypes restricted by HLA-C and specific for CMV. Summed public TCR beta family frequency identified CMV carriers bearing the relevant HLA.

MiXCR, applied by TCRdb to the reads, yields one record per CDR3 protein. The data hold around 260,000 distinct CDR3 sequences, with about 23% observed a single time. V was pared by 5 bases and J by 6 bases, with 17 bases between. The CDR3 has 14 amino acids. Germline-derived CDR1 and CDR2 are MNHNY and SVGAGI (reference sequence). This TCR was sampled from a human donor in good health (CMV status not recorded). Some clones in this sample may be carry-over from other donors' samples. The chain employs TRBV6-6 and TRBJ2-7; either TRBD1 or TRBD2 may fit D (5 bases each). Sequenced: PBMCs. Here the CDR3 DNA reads TGTGCCAGCAGTAAAACCGGGACGAGCTTCGAGCAGTACTTC. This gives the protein CASSKTGTSFEQYF.